This entry is about one T cell receptor beta chain. Antigen unknown. Other nucleotide sequences in the sample specify the same CDR3. The data were taken from a study of cytomegalovirus exposure and HLA in healthy donors. PCR primers comprised 60 Vbeta and 13 Jbeta primers. Some clones are missing from TCRdb's copy, which holds only in-frame ones; the method was immunoSEQ multiplex PCR. The table lists tens of thousands of clones, around 78% of them singletons, with 1.4% in the top ten. Points from the study as a whole: The later analysis indicated that the majority of CMV-associated TCR beta chains appeared HLA-restricted. Common viral pathogens were later found to be apparently linked to several of the most significant clusters. Later work associated roughly 17,000 TCR beta sequences with HLA alleles at 0.05 false discovery rate.

V was cut by 5 bases and J by 2 bases, with 13 bases left in between. CDR3 size: 16 residues. Germline loops: CDR1 MNHEY, CDR2 SMNVEV (reference sequence). The chain joins TRBV27 to TRBJ1-6; D is ambiguous. The sequence derives from a female donor in good health and CMV-seronegative. The source material was PBMCs. CDR3 sequence reads: CASSPAWAAYNSPLHF. The CDR3 coding sequence is TGTGCCAGCAGTCCGGCTTGGGCAGCCTATAATTCACCCCTCCACTTT.